This T cell receptor beta chain was sequenced for a study of PD-L1 blockade in urothelial cancer listed by TCRdb under 2017. Context from the whole study: All patients started therapy around 2014 and received atezolizumab 1,200 mg intravenously every 3 weeks. About 85% of the 29 patients were males with bladder-origin urothelial cancer, and about 60% of the roughly 30 reported a prior smoking history. Patients had an ECOG performance status of 0 or 1 and had received between 0 and 3 prior chemotherapy regimens. Blood samples were analyzed 3 weeks after the start of treatment (second dose) and 6 weeks after the start of treatment. Blood samples gave median yields of approximately 130,000 T cells and over 80,000 unique TCRs, along with a median clonality of approximately 0.08. Somatic, immune and clinical correlates of response to PD-L1 blockade with atezolizumab in urothelial cancer were the focus of an exploratory multi-omic analysis. Pretreatment tumor samples, along with matched peripheral blood collected serially before and after atezolizumab treatment, underwent TCR sequencing. Progression-free survival longer than 6 months counted as durable clinical benefit, and TCR features were additionally tested against both progression-free and overall survival. In the same patients, whole exome sequencing and RNA sequencing of pretreatment tumors were performed in addition to TCR sequencing. Durable clinical benefit was achieved by nine patients but not by the remaining 20. Pretreatment blood TCR-seq was available for 30 or so patients, at least one posttreatment blood collection was obtained for 25 or so patients, and tumor TCR-seq was available for 25 or so patients. Summary of the overall study and its limitations: A pretreatment peripheral blood TCR clonality below the median was linked to improved progression-free and overall survival. Because the sample size was small (n of about 30) and many exploratory analyses were performed, the results are intended to be hypothesis-generating. Patients with durable benefit showed greater expansion of tumor-associated TCR clones in peripheral blood 3 weeks after starting treatment (n of about 20, p = 0.022).

The sample's time point label, in plain terms: pretreatment peripheral blood. The cohort included 25 to 30 patients with locally advanced or metastatic urothelial carcinoma who were treated at Memorial Sloan Kettering on a trial protocol. Peripheral blood mononuclear cells were collected pretreatment and during treatment, at between 1 and 8 total time points per patient. The Qiagen DNeasy Blood extraction kit was used to purify genomic DNA from total PBMCs and from tumor samples. PBMCs were collected pretreatment and during treatment and were isolated and stored as previously described. Synthetic TCR analog templates were spiked into each PCR so that absolute template abundance could be estimated from read counts. TCRbeta CDR3 regions were amplified from genomic DNA with bias-controlled V and J gene primers using the immunoSEQ assay. Sequencing of rearranged TCRbeta segments was done at approximately 20X coverage. The paper's data handling went like this. Clustering was used to correct sequencing errors, and CDR3s were annotated against IMGT to assign V, D and J genes. Out-of-frame and stop-codon sequences were excluded, and only productive TCRbeta rearrangements were used in downstream analyses. To compute clonality, Shannon entropy was normalized by the log of the number of unique productive sequences and then subtracted from one. Fisher's exact test with Benjamini-Hochberg correction, at a threshold of adjusted p below 0.01, was used to find clones that differed between time points or between blood and tumor. The source is immuneACCESS, and TCRdb retained only in-frame sequences with V and J called. Part of the clones is not carried over; for the studies checked, unresolved V genes explain less than half of this, and the remainder is unexplained. Clone size and V and J calls were adopted from that table, with D and trimming inferred from the DNA. This sample is represented by about 95,000 clones; about 90% of them were singletons. The ten largest clones represent around 1.7% of the sample.

Points on this clone: It lacks a known antigen. Base qualities are missing; no much larger clone stands one base away.

CDR1 and CDR2, looked up from the germline V gene, are ENHRY and SYGVKD. The CDR3 has 13 amino acids, counting the end cysteine and phenylalanine. Just CDR3 DNA is preserved here, 39 bases in frame from base 1. Trimming at the junction amounts to 2 bases on V and 6 bases on J, and the germline ends lie 11 bases apart. This TCR came from a man aged 55 to 69 with urothelial cancer. The sample was PBMCs, taken around atezolizumab (anti-PD-L1) treatment. Rearrangement joined TRBV10-3 to TRBJ2-7, and TRBD2 may be the D gene, going by 6 matching bases. The DNA sequence reads TGTGCCATCAGTGAGGAAAAGCGGGTCGAGCAGTACTTC. Its protein product is CAISEEKRVEQYF.